The rows below give T cell receptor beta chains drawn from one sample of a study of beta chain features in type 1 diabetes. Here immunoSEQ multiplex PCR was the method, and the copy in TCRdb shows in-frame clones only, minus some. The sample has 600,000 to 700,000 clones; 9.5% to 15% are singletons. The sample consisted of naive CD4+ T cells from blood. The origin of the receptors is a man aged 25 to 45 with type 1 diabetes. The CDR3 runs from the conserved cysteine through the conserved F or W. The D gene is left open where the match is weak. Some rows have no size entry. The others give once, few or many, or a class for an expanded clone.

clone size,V gene,CDR3 length,D gene,J gene,CDR3 DNA,CDR3 protein
few,TRBV7-2,11,NA,TRBJ2-5,TGTGCCAGCGGAATCCAAGAGACCCAGTACTTC,CASGIQETQYF
few,TRBV5-6,15,TRBD2,TRBJ2-5,TGTGCCAGCAGCCCGGGACTAGCCCACCAAGAGACCCAGTACTTC,CASSPGLAHQETQYF
NA,TRBV14,15,NA,TRBJ1-3,TGTGCCAGCAGCCAGGACATCGGGGCCGGAAACACCATATATTTT,CASSQDIGAGNTIYF
few,TRBV19,14,NA,TRBJ2-1,TGTGCCAGTAGTATAGTGGCCGGGGTCGCTGAGCAGTTCTTC,CASSIVAGVAEQFF
few,TRBV11-2,16,NA,TRBJ2-3,TGTGCCAGCAGCTTAGGGGCGGACCTCCCTACAGATACGCAGTATTTT,CASSLGADLPTDTQYF
few,TRBV11-2,14,NA,TRBJ1-2,TGTGCCAGCAGCTTAAGTACGGGGAGCTATGGCTACACCTTC,CASSLSTGSYGYTF
few,TRBV4-3,15,NA,TRBJ1-6,TGCGCCAGCAGCCAAGAGCTACAGGATAATTCACCCCTCCACTTT,CASSQELQDNSPLHF
few,TRBV10-3,13,NA,TRBJ2-1,TGTGCCATCAGTGTAGAGGGGGTCAATGAGCAGTTCTTC,CAISVEGVNEQFF
NA,TRBV25-1,14,NA,TRBJ1-6,TGTGCCAGCAGAAAGGCACAGGAAAATTCACCCCTCCACTTT,CASRKAQENSPLHF
NA,TRBV27,15,NA,TRBJ1-5,TGTGCCAGCAGTCCATGGACAGCACAAAATCAGCCCCAGCATTTT,CASSPWTAQNQPQHF
NA,TRBV28,15,NA,TRBJ2-6,TGTGCCAGCAGTTCTACGGGACGGTGGGCCAACGTCCTGACTTTC,CASSSTGRWANVLTF
NA,TRBV27,15,TRBD1,TRBJ2-7,TGTGCCAGCAGTTTGTTGACAGGGAGCTCCTACGAGCAGTACTTC,CASSLLTGSSYEQYF
NA,TRBV5-1,14,NA,TRBJ1-5,TGCGCCAGCAGCTTGGGGTTCGCTAACCAGCCCCAGCATTTT,CASSLGFANQPQHF
few,TRBV6-1,17,NA,TRBJ2-2,TGTGCCAGCAGTGAAAACTCTCGGGCCGAGGCCACCGGGGAGCTGTTTTTT,CASSENSRAEATGELFF
few,TRBV5-6,13,NA,TRBJ2-3,TGTGCCAGCAGCTTAAGAATCACAGATACGCAGTATTTT,CASSLRITDTQYF
NA,TRBV10-2,13,NA,TRBJ1-4,TGCGCCAGCAGTGTGGAGCGGAATGAAAAACTGTTTTTT,CASSVERNEKLFF
few,TRBV29-1,16,TRBD1,TRBJ2-2,TGCAGCGTTTGGGGTGAAGGACAGGGTTTCTCCGGGGAGCTGTTTTTT,CSVWGEGQGFSGELFF
few,TRBV5-4,14,NA,TRBJ2-5,TGTGCCAGCAGCTTGGGAGGGTTGAAAGAGACCCAGTACTTC,CASSLGGLKETQYF
few,TRBV10-2,16,TRBD1,TRBJ2-7,TGCGCCAGCAGTGACCCCTTTGGGACAGTCACCTACGAGCAGTACTTC,CASSDPFGTVTYEQYF
few,TRBV9,13,NA,TRBJ1-1,TGTGCCAGCAGCGTAATACAGGGCCGTGAAGCTTTCTTT,CASSVIQGREAFF
NA,TRBV27,14,TRBD1,TRBJ2-7,TGTGCCAGCAGGGACAGGGAGAGCTCCTACGAGCAGTACTTC,CASRDRESSYEQYF
NA,TRBV11-2,12,NA,TRBJ2-7,TGTGCCAGCAGCTTAGTTCGGTACGAGCAGTACTTC,CASSLVRYEQYF
NA,TRBV4-1,13,NA,TRBJ2-3,TGCGCCAGCAGCCTCATTAGCAGTGAAGCGCAGTATTTT,CASSLISSEAQYF
NA,TRBV9,16,NA,TRBJ2-7,TGTGCCAGCAGCGTAGCTACTGACGGACCACCCTACGAGCAGTACTTC,CASSVATDGPPYEQYF
few,TRBV5-4,15,NA,TRBJ2-7,TGTGCCAGCAGCCGCGGGGCAGAGAGCTCCTACGAGCAGTACTTC,CASSRGAESSYEQYF
few,TRBV6-5,15,TRBD2,TRBJ2-1,TGTGCCAGCAGCGATCCGGGACTAGGGCACAATGAGCAGTTCTTC,CASSDPGLGHNEQFF
NA,TRBV30,15,NA,TRBJ1-2,TGTGCCTGGGTACCCAGGACTCTGGGTAACTATGGCTACACCTTC,CAWVPRTLGNYGYTF
NA,TRBV7-2,16,NA,TRBJ2-1,TGTGCCAGCAGCTTAGGGGGCCCCGGCTCCTACAATGAGCAGTTCTTC,CASSLGGPGSYNEQFF
once,TRBV6-1,13,TRBD1,TRBJ2-7,TGTGCCAGCAGTGGCGGACAGGTGGACGAGCAGTACTTC,CASSGGQVDEQYF
NA,TRBV7-2,13,NA,TRBJ1-5,TGTGCCAGCAGCTTAGGGGGCACTCAGCCCCAGCATTTT,CASSLGGTQPQHF
few,TRBV30,12,NA,TRBJ2-1,TGTGCCTGGAGTGTACATGGTTTTGAGCAGTTCTTC,CAWSVHGFEQFF
few,TRBV7-9,15,NA,TRBJ2-2,TGTGCCAGCAGCTTAGCGGGCATTAACACCGGGGAGCTGTTTTTT,CASSLAGINTGELFF
many,TRBV7-7,13,TRBD2,TRBJ2-5,TGTGCCAGCAGCTTCGCGGGGGAAGAGACCCAGTACTTC,CASSFAGEETQYF
few,TRBV5-1,13,TRBD1,TRBJ2-5,TGCGCCAGCAGAGTGGGACAGGGTGAGACCCAGTACTTC,CASRVGQGETQYF
few,TRBV25-1,12,NA,TRBJ1-2,TGTGCCAGCAGTCAGGACTGGGGTGGCTACACCTTC,CASSQDWGGYTF
few,TRBV5-6,15,NA,TRBJ1-5,TGTGCCAGCAGCTTGGGCGCGACGGGCAATCAGCCCCAGCATTTT,CASSLGATGNQPQHF
NA,TRBV27,14,TRBD1,TRBJ2-4,TGTGCCAGCAGCCCCGGACAGGGATCCGACATTCAGTACTTC,CASSPGQGSDIQYF
NA,TRBV5-1,16,NA,TRBJ2-1,TGCGCCAGCAGCTTGGGCCAGGCCGCCTTGTACAATGAGCAGTTCTTC,CASSLGQAALYNEQFF
NA,TRBV27,15,TRBD2,TRBJ2-2,TGTGCCAGCAGTTTTAGCGGGGGAAGCACCGGGGAGCTGTTTTTT,CASSFSGGSTGELFF
few,TRBV7-2,15,NA,TRBJ2-3,TGTGCCAGCAGCTTTGAAGTGGCTGTCACAGATACGCAGTATTTT,CASSFEVAVTDTQYF
few,TRBV28,13,NA,TRBJ2-2,TGTGCCAGCAGTTTAAATCCCGGTGGGGAGCTGTTTTTT,CASSLNPGGELFF
few,TRBV5-6,12,NA,TRBJ2-7,TGTGCCAGCAGCTTGATGGAACGAGAGCAGTACTTC,CASSLMEREQYF
NA,TRBV7-2,16,TRBD1,TRBJ2-1,TGTGCCAGCAGCCTCCAAGGCGTATTCGGGACAGATGAGCAGTTCTTC,CASSLQGVFGTDEQFF
NA,TRBV9,14,NA,TRBJ1-5,TGTGCCAGCAGCGTAGGACCCGCCTTAGGGGCCCAGCATTTT,CASSVGPALGAQHF
few,TRBV6-6,11,NA,TRBJ1-1,TGTGCCAGCAGCCCGTACACTGAAGCTTTCTTT,CASSPYTEAFF
few,TRBV4-1,14,NA,TRBJ1-3,TGCGCCAGCAGCCAAGCCCACCCCGAGGACACCATATATTTT,CASSQAHPEDTIYF
NA,TRBV7-3,13,NA,TRBJ2-3,TGTGCCAGCAGCTCAGGGGAAGACCGCACGCAGTATTTT,CASSSGEDRTQYF
NA,TRBV9,20,TRBD2,TRBJ2-1,TGTGCCAGCAGCGAACCGACCGGGGCTAGCGGGGGGCGGACCTACAATGAGCAGTTCTTC,CASSEPTGASGGRTYNEQFF
NA,TRBV9,15,NA,TRBJ1-6,TGTGCCAGCAGCGTAGACGGTCAGGGGAATTCACCCCTCCACTTT,CASSVDGQGNSPLHF
NA,TRBV5-1,16,NA,TRBJ1-2,TGCGCCAGCCGGCTCGGGACCGTAGCAGGTGTGAACGGCTACACCTTC,CASRLGTVAGVNGYTF
NA,TRBV7-8,17,TRBD2,TRBJ2-2,TGTGCCAGCAGCCCTAAGGCGGCGGGGGGTCGGTCTGGGGAGCTGTTTTTT,CASSPKAAGGRSGELFF
NA,TRBV5-1,14,TRBD1,TRBJ2-3,TGCGCCAGCAGCAAGGGACAGGGCACAGATACGCAGTATTTT,CASSKGQGTDTQYF